Listed below are T cell receptor beta chains from one sample, sequenced in a study of beta chain features in type 1 diabetes. Only in-frame clones appear in the TCRdb table, and some are missing; sequencing was by immunoSEQ multiplex PCR. The table has more than 20,000 clones, about 72% seen once. Sequencing was done on a sample of Tregs from blood. The receptor source for this set is a woman aged 40 to 49 in good health. Both conserved end residues are part of each CDR3. The D gene is left open where the match is weak. Clone size appears in some rows only: once, few, many, or a class for an expanded clone.

V gene	clone size	D gene	J gene	CDR3 DNA	CDR3 protein
TRBV9	NA	TRBD1	TRBJ1-1	TGTGCCAGCAGCGTAGGGACAGGGGGGACTGAAGCTTTCTTT	CASSVGTGGTEAFF
TRBV7-9	NA	NA	TRBJ1-1	TGTGCCAGCAGCTTAATAGCCAGGAACACTGAAGCTTTCTTT	CASSLIARNTEAFF
TRBV19	NA	NA	TRBJ1-1	TGTGCCACTAGTTCTCAGGGGAACACTGAAGCTTTCTTT	CATSSQGNTEAFF
TRBV5-8	NA	NA	TRBJ1-3	TGTGCCAGCAGCTTGGAGTCCGGCAGGGGCGGAAACACCATATATTTT	CASSLESGRGGNTIYF
TRBV18	NA	NA	TRBJ2-7	TGTGCCAGCTCACAGGGGACACTCAGCTACGAGCAGTACTTC	CASSQGTLSYEQYF
TRBV6-1	NA	NA	TRBJ1-2	TGTGCCAGCAGCTTAAAGGAGGCTATGGGCTACACCTTC	CASSLKEAMGYTF
TRBV7-9	NA	NA	TRBJ2-7	TGTGCCAGCAGCTTGGTAGCGGATTCCTACGAGCAGTACTTC	CASSLVADSYEQYF
TRBV6-6	NA	NA	TRBJ1-1	TGTGCCAGCGGCCTAGATCGGGGAGTGTCCACTGAAGCTTTCTTT	CASGLDRGVSTEAFF
TRBV5-4	NA	NA	TRBJ2-3	TGTGCCAGCAGCTTGCCTCGCCGGGATCATACGCAGTATTTT	CASSLPRRDHTQYF
TRBV11-2	few	NA	TRBJ1-5	TGTGCCAGCAGCCAGAACTACAATCAGCCCCAGCATTTT	CASSQNYNQPQHF
TRBV5-6	NA	NA	TRBJ2-1	TGTGCCAGCAGCCCCTATGGAACTTCAGGGGCGGCCTACAATGAGCAGTTCTTC	CASSPYGTSGAAYNEQFF
TRBV6-1	few	TRBD1	TRBJ1-2	TGTGCCAGCTCCTTAACAGGGGCCGACTATGGCTACACCTTC	CASSLTGADYGYTF
TRBV20-1	NA	NA	TRBJ2-4	TGCAGTGCTAGCGAGGAAAACATTCAGTACTTC	CSASEENIQYF
TRBV11-2	NA	NA	TRBJ2-5	TGTGCCAGCAGCTTAGGTCTAGCAGGATACGAGACCCAGTACTTC	CASSLGLAGYETQYF
TRBV7-2	medium-sized	TRBD2	TRBJ2-5	TGTGCCAGCAGCGCTGGCACTAGCGGCCCCGGGGAGACCCAGTACTTC	CASSAGTSGPGETQYF
TRBV2	NA	NA	TRBJ1-5	TGTGCCAGCAGGGGTGGTAGGGGTGTCCGCAATCAGCCCCAGCATTTT	CASRGGRGVRNQPQHF
TRBV15	NA	TRBD1	TRBJ1-2	TGTGCCACCAGCAGAGAGAGTCGACATGGGACAGGGTACTATGGCTACACCTTC	CATSRESRHGTGYYGYTF
TRBV29-1	few	NA	TRBJ2-5	TGCAGCGTTAACAGGGTGAAAGAGACCCAGTACTTC	CSVNRVKETQYF
TRBV7-2	few	NA	TRBJ2-3	TGTGCCAGCAGCTCTACAGGATTCACAGATACGCAGTATTTT	CASSSTGFTDTQYF
TRBV5-1	NA	NA	TRBJ2-2	TGCGCCAGCAGCTTGCTCTCCGGGGGGCGGGGAAAGACCGGGGAGCTGTTTTTT	CASSLLSGGRGKTGELFF
TRBV6-1	once	TRBD1	TRBJ2-7	TGTGCCAGCAGTGCTCGACAGGGGACCGTCTACGAGCAGTACTTC	CASSARQGTVYEQYF
TRBV5-4	NA	NA	TRBJ1-1	TGTGCCAGCAGCTCCCCTCTGAACACTGAAGCTTTCTTT	CASSSPLNTEAFF
TRBV5-6	few	NA	TRBJ2-3	TGTGCCAGCAGCTTCTGGACTAGCACAGATACGCAGTATTTT	CASSFWTSTDTQYF
TRBV5-1	NA	NA	TRBJ2-5	TGCGCCAGCAGCTTGGCCCTAAGGGCGGGGGCACAAGAGACCCAGTACTTC	CASSLALRAGAQETQYF
TRBV6-1	NA	TRBD1	TRBJ2-7	TGTGCCAGCGAGGGGGACAGGGATTTCTCCTACGAGCAGTACTTC	CASEGDRDFSYEQYF
TRBV7-8	NA	TRBD2	TRBJ2-1	TGTGCCAGCAGCCTCCGACTAGCGGGGGGGCGTTTCGATGAGCAGTTCTTC	CASSLRLAGGRFDEQFF
TRBV7-9	NA	NA	TRBJ1-1	TGTGCCAGCCCCCCCAACGTTTCACAGGGTGAGACTGAAGCTTTCTTT	CASPPNVSQGETEAFF
TRBV10-3	NA	TRBD1	TRBJ2-7	TGTGCCATCAGTGAGTCCACCGGGACAGGGGGGTACTTC	CAISESTGTGGYF
TRBV7-6	NA	NA	TRBJ2-5	TGTGCCAGCAGCTTAGGTGGTCGGGAGACCCAGTACTTC	CASSLGGRETQYF
TRBV18	NA	TRBD1	TRBJ2-1	TGTGCCAGCTCACCACTCACAGGGGGCAATGAGCAGTTCTTC	CASSPLTGGNEQFF
TRBV20-1	NA	TRBD1	TRBJ1-5	TGCAGTGCTGAGCGGGGACAGGTGCCTATTTTT	CSAERGQVPIF
TRBV7-2	NA	NA	TRBJ1-6	TGTGCCAGCAGCCGGGGGGATAATTCACCCCTCCACTTT	CASSRGDNSPLHF
TRBV23-1	NA	NA	TRBJ2-7	TGCGCCAGCAGTCAATCGCGAGGACAGCCATTCAATGGGGAGCAGTACTTC	CASSQSRGQPFNGEQYF
TRBV27	NA	NA	TRBJ1-6	TGTGCCAGCAGATTACCAGGACAGCGAAATTCACCCCTCCACTTT	CASRLPGQRNSPLHF
TRBV5-1	NA	NA	TRBJ2-3	TGCGCCAGCAGTCGGGAAGGGCGGCACGCAGATACGCAGTATTTT	CASSREGRHADTQYF
TRBV11-2	NA	TRBD2	TRBJ2-1	TGTGCCAGCAGCTTTGGAGGCGGCGGGGGGTCCTACAATGAGCAGTTCTTC	CASSFGGGGGSYNEQFF
TRBV6-5	once	NA	TRBJ2-1	TGTGCCAGCCGGGGGGCCGGATACAATGAGCAGTTCTTC	CASRGAGYNEQFF
TRBV11-2	NA	TRBD1	TRBJ2-2	TGTGCCAGCAGCTTAGCTCCAGGGGGCGCCGCCGGGGAGCTGTTTTTT	CASSLAPGGAAGELFF
TRBV19	few	TRBD1	TRBJ2-2	TGTGCCAGTACAGGGGGCGCCGGGGAGCTGTTTTTT	CASTGGAGELFF
TRBV7-2	few	NA	TRBJ2-2	TGTGCCAGGAGTCCGAGAAACACCGGGGAGCTGTTTTTT	CARSPRNTGELFF
TRBV23-1	NA	NA	TRBJ1-1	TGCGCCAGCCCAAAGAGGCAGCTGAACACTGAAGCTTTCTTT	CASPKRQLNTEAFF
TRBV5-1	NA	NA	TRBJ1-2	TGCGCCAGCAGCCTTGGCCAGGGGAGTGGCTACACCTTC	CASSLGQGSGYTF
TRBV5-1	NA	TRBD1	TRBJ1-1	TGCGCCAGCAGCCGACAGGGCTTGAACACTGAAGCTTTCTTT	CASSRQGLNTEAFF
TRBV7-6	few	NA	TRBJ2-1	TGTGCCAGCAGCAAAGACACCTACAATGAGCAGTTCTTC	CASSKDTYNEQFF
TRBV9	NA	TRBD2	TRBJ2-7	TGTGCCAGCAGCCCCGGGGCCTGGGGGGGTGGTCACGAGCAGTACTTC	CASSPGAWGGGHEQYF
TRBV6-1	NA	NA	TRBJ2-2	TGTGCCAGCAGCTTGATCCATGTCCGGGCCGGGGAGCTGTTTTTT	CASSLIHVRAGELFF
TRBV12-5	NA	TRBD1	TRBJ1-6	TGTGCTAGTAGTTCGGGGGCAGGGGGCTCCTATAATTCACCCCTCCACTTT	CASSSGAGGSYNSPLHF
TRBV29-1	NA	TRBD1	TRBJ2-3	TGCAGCGTTGATAGTGCGGGGACAGGGTTACAGTATTTT	CSVDSAGTGLQYF
TRBV4-3	NA	NA	TRBJ1-2	TGCGCCAGCAGCCAAGAAACAGGGCGAGACTATGGCTACACCTTC	CASSQETGRDYGYTF
TRBV29-1	NA	NA	TRBJ2-1	TGCAGCGCCCAGGGGGGCTTCAATGAGCAGTTCTTC	CSAQGGFNEQFF
TRBV5-1	NA	TRBD1	TRBJ2-4	TGCGCCAGCAGCTTCGGACAGGGTTTGAGTAGGAACATTCAGTACTTC	CASSFGQGLSRNIQYF
TRBV18	NA	TRBD2	TRBJ2-3	TGTGCCAGCTCACCCCCGTGGTTTCCTAGCGGGGGGCCAACAGATACGCAGTATTTT	CASSPPWFPSGGPTDTQYF
TRBV21-1	NA	NA	TRBJ1-5	TGTGCCAGCAGCAACAGTTGTCAGCCCCAGCATTTT	CASSNSCQPQHF
TRBV6-5	few	TRBD1	TRBJ2-1	TGTGCCAGCGGCTACAGGGGACCCGGCAATGAGCAGTTCTTC	CASGYRGPGNEQFF
TRBV29-1	NA	TRBD1	TRBJ2-7	TGCAGCGTTGAAAAAAGGGGGGACAGGGCGAAGTCCGAGCAGTACTTC	CSVEKRGDRAKSEQYF